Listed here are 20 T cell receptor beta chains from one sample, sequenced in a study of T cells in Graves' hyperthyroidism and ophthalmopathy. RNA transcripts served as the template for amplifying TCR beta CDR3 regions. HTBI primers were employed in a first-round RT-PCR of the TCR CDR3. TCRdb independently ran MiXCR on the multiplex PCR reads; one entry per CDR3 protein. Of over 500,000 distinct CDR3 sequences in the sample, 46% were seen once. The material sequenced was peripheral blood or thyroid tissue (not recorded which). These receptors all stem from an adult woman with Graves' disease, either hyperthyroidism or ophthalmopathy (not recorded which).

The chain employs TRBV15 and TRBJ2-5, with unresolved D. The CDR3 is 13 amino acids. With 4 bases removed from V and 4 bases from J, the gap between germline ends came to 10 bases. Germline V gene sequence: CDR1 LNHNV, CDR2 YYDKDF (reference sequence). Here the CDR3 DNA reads TGTGCCACCAGCAAGCAGCTTGGAGAGACCCAGTACTTC. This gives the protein CATSKQLGETQYF.

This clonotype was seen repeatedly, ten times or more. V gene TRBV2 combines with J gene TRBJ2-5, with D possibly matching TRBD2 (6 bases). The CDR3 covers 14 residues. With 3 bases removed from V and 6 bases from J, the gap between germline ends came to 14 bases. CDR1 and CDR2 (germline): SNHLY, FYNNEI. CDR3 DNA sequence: TGTGCCAGCAGTGAGGAGGGACTGCCGAAGACCCAGTACTTC. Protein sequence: CASSEEGLPKTQYF. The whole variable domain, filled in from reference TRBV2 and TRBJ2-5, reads EPEVTQTPSHQVTQMGQEVILRCVPISNHLYFYWYRQILGQKVEFLVSFYNNEISEKSEIFDDQFSVERPDGSNFTLKIRSTKLEDSAMYFCASSEEGLPKTQYFGPGTRLLVL.

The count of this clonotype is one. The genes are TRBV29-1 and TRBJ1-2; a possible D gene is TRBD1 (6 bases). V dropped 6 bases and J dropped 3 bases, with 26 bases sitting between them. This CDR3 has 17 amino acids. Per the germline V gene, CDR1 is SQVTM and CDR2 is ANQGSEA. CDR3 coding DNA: TGCAGCGTGCACAGGGTGGGAACCTCACGGACCTACTATGGCTACACCTTC. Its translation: CSVHRVGTSRTYYGYTF.

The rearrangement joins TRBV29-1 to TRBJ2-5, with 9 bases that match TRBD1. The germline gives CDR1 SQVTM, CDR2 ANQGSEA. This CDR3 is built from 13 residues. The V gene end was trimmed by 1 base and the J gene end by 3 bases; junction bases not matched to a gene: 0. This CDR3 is CSVEGDREETQYF. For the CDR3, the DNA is TGCAGCGTTGAAGGGGACAGGGAAGAGACCCAGTACTTC.

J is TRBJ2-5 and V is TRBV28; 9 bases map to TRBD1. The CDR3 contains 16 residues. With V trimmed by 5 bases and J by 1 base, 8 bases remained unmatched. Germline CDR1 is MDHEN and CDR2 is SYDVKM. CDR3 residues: CASSPRDRAGQETQYF. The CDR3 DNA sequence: TGTGCCAGCAGTCCCCGGGACAGGGCCGGCCAAGAGACCCAGTACTTC. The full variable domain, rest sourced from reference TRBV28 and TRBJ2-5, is DVKVTQSSRYLVKRTGEKVFLECVQDMDHENMFWYRQDPGLGLRLIYFSYDVKMKEKGDIPEGYSVSREKKERFSLILESASTNQTSMYLCASSPRDRAGQETQYFGPGTRLLVL.

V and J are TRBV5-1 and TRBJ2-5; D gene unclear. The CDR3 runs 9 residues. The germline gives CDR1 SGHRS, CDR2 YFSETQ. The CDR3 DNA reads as TGCGCGAGCCAAGAGACCCAGTACTTC. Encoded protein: CASQETQYF. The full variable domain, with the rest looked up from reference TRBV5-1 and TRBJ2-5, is KAGVTQTPRYLIKTRGQQVTLSCSPISGHRSVSWYQQTPGQGLQFLFEYFSETQRNKGNFPGRFSGRQFSNSRSEMNVSTLELGDSALYLCASQETQYFGPGTRLLVL.

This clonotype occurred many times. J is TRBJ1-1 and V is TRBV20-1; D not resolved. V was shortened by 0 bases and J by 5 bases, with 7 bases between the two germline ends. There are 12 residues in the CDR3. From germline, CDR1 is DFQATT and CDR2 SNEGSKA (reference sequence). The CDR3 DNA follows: TGCAGTGCTAGAGAAGGAACGACTGAAGCTTTCTTT. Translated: CSAREGTTEAFF.

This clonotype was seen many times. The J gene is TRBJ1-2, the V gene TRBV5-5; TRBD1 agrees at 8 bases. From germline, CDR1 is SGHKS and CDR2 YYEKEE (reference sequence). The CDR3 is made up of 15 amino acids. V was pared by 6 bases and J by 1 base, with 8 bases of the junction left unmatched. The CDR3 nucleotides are TGTGCCAGCACCGCTACAGGGGGTGTTAACTATGGCTACACCTTC. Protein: CASTATGGVNYGYTF.

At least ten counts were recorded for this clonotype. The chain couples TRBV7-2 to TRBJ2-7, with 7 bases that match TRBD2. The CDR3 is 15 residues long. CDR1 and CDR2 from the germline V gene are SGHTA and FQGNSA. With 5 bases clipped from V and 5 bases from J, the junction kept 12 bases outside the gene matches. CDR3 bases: TGTGCCAGCAGCCCCCGGCTCGCGGGAGCAGACGAGCAGTACTTC. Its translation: CASSPRLAGADEQYF.

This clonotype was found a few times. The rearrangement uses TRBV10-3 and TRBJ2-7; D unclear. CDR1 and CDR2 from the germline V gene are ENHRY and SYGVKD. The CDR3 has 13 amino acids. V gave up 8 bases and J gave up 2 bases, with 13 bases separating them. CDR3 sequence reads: CAIGENGPYEQYF. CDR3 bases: TGTGCCATCGGAGAAAACGGACCCTACGAGCAGTACTTC.

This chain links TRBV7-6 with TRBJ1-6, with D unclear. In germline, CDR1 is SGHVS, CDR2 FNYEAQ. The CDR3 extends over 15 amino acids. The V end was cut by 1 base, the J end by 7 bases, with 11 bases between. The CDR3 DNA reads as TGTGCCAGCAGCTTAGAAATTAGGAAAAATTCACCCCTCCACTTT. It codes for CASSLEIRKNSPLHF.

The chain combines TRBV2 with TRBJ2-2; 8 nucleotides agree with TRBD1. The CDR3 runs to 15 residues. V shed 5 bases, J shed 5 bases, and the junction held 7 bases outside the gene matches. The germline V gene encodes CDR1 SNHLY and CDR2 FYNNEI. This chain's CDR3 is CASSSDRDGTGELFF. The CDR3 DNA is TGTGCCAGCAGTTCGGACAGGGACGGGACCGGGGAGCTGTTTTTT.

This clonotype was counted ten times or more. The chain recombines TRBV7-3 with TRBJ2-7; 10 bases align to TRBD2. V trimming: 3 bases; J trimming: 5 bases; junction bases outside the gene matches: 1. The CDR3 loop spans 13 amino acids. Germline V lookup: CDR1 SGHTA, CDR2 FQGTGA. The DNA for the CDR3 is TGTGCCAGCAGCTTGAGCGGGAGGGACGAGCAGTACTTC. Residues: CASSLSGRDEQYF.

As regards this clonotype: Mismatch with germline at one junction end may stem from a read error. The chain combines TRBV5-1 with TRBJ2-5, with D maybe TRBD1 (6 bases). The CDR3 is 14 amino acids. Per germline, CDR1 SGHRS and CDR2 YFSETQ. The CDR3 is CAGSLRQAQETQYF. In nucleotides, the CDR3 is TGCGCCGGCAGCCTCCGACAGGCCCAAGAGACCCAGTACTTC.

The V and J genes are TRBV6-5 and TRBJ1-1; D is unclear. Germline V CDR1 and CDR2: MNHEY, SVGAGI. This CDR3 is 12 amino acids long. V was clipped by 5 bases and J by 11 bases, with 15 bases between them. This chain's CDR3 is CASSTEDRLAFF. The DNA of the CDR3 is TGTGCCAGCAGTACTGAGGACCGACTGGCTTTCTTT.

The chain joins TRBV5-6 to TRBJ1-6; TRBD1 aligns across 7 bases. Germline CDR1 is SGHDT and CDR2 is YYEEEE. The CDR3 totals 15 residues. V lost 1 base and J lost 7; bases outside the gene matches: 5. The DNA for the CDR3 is TGTGCCAGCAGCTTGTCCCAGGGGGTAAATTCACCCCTCCACTTT. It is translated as CASSLSQGVNSPLHF.

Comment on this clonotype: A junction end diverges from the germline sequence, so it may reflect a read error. CDR3 region: CASRNSGPYNEQFF. CDR3 DNA sequence: TGTGCTAGCAGGAATAGCGGTCCCTACAATGAGCAGTTCTTC. The rearrangement links TRBV7-7 to TRBJ2-1; tentative D call: TRBD2 (6 bases). This CDR3 contains 14 residues. CDR1 is SSHAT, CDR2 FNYEAQ, per germline (reference sequence).

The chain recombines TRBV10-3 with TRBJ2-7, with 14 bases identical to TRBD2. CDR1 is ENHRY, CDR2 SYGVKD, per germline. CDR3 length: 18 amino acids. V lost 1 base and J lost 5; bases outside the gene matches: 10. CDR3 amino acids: CAISELSGTSGRGDEQYF. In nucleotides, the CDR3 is TGTGCCATCAGTGAGTTGAGCGGGACTAGCGGGAGAGGGGACGAGCAGTACTTC.

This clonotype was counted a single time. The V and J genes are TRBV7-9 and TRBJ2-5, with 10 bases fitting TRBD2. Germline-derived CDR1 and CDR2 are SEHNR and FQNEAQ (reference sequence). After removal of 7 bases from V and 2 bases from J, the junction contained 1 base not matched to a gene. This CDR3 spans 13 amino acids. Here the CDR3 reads CASKLAGQETQYF. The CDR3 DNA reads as TGTGCCAGCAAACTAGCGGGACAAGAGACCCAGTACTTC.

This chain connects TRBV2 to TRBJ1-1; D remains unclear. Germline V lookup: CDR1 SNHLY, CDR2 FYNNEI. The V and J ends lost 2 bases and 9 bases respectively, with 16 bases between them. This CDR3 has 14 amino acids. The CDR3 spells CASSESGEKGKAFF. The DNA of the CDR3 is TGTGCCAGCAGTGAATCCGGGGAAAAGGGTAAAGCTTTCTTT. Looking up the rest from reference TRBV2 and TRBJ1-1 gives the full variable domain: EPEVTQTPSHQVTQMGQEVILRCVPISNHLYFYWYRQILGQKVEFLVSFYNNEISEKSEIFDDQFSVERPDGSNFTLKIRSTKLEDSAMYFCASSESGEKGKAFFGQGTRLTVV.